The entry that follows covers one TCR beta chain sequence. The sample is drawn from a study of sequential checkpoint blockade in melanoma. As for the study in general: Maintenance nivolumab came after either treatment sequence.

Sequencing was performed with immunoSEQ multiplex PCR; in TCRdb, only in-frame clones are kept and a portion is missing. This sample yields around 40,000 clones, of which 86% are seen a single time; less than 15% belongs to the top ten. Treatment of the sample: randomized to nivolumab then ipilimumab (arm A) or the reverse (arm B). No patient had prior DNA-damaging chemotherapy. PBMC sorting kept live CD3+CD8+ cells without CD19 or CD56. Trimming took off 7 bases at V and 4 bases at J, with 16 bases between the two ends. CDR3 size: 14 residues. The germline gives CDR1 MDHEN, CDR2 SYDVKM. Sequenced here: CD8+ T cells sorted from blood (inferred from file names), sampled from a patient given nivolumab and ipilimumab in sequence. The clonotype originates from a human donor with melanoma. This chain joins TRBV28 and TRBJ2-5, with D possibly TRBD2 on 6 matching bases. This CDR3 reads CASTASDRGETQYF. The CDR3 nucleotides are TGTGCCAGCACCGCTAGCGACCGAGGAGAGACCCAGTACTTC.